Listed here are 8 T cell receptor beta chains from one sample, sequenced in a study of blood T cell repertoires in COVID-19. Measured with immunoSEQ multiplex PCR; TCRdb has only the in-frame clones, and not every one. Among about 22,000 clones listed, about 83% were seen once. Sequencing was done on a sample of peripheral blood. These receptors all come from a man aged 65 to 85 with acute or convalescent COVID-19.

The CDR3 nucleotides are TGTGCCAGCAGCTTATCTCAGGGTCCTGAAGCTTTCTTT. Its translation is CASSLSQGPEAFF. The chain uses TRBV11-2 and TRBJ1-1; D possibly corresponds to TRBD1 (5 bases). Trimming took off 2 bases at V and 6 bases at J, with 10 bases between the two ends. The CDR3 spans 13 residues. Germline loops: CDR1 SGHAT, CDR2 FQNNGV.

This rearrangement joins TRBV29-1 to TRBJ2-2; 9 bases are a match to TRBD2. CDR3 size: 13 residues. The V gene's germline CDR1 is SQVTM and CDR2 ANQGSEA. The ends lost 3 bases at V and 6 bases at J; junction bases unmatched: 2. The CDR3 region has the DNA TGCAGCGTTGACCTAGCGGGATCCGGGGAGCTGTTTTTT. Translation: CSVDLAGSGELFF.

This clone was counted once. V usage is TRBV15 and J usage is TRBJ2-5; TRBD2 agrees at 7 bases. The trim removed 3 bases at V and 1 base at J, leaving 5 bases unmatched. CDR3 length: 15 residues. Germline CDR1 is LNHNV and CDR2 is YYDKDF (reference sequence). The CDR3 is CATSSASSGQETQYF. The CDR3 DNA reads TGTGCCACCAGCAGTGCTTCTAGCGGCCAAGAGACCCAGTACTTC.

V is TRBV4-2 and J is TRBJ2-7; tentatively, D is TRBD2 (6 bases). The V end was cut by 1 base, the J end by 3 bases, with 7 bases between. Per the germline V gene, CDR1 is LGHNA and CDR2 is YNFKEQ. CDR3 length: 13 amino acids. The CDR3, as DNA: TGTGCCAGCAGCCAAGGGGAGGACTACGAGCAGTACTTC. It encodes CASSQGEDYEQYF.

The CDR3 reads CASSYAGLKYEQYF. The CDR3 nucleotides read TGTGCCAGCAGTTACGCAGGGTTGAAGTACGAGCAGTACTTC. The rearrangement links TRBV6-2 or TRBV6-3 to TRBJ2-7, with D possibly TRBD1 on 5 matching bases. CDR3 length equals 14 residues. Trimming shortened V by 2 bases and J by 4 bases, and 12 bases separated the two germline ends. The germline V gene encodes CDR1 MNHEY and CDR2 SVGEGT.

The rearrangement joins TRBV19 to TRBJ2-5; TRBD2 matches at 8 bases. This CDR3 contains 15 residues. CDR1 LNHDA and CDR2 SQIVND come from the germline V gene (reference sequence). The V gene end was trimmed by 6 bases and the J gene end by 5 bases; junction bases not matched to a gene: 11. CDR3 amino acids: CASSPGTRFWETQYF. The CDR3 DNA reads TGTGCCAGTAGCCCCGGGACTAGGTTCTGGGAGACCCAGTACTTC. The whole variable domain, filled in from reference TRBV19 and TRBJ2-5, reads DGGITQSPKYLFRKEGQNVTLSCEQNLNHDAMYWYRQDPGQGLRLIYYSQIVNDFQKGDIAEGYSVSREKKESFPLTVTSAQKNPTAFYLCASSPGTRFWETQYFGPGTRLLVL.

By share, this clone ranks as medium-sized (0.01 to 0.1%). The CDR3 region has the DNA TGTGCCAGCAGTTACTCACACAGGGCCACTGAAGCTTTCTTT. It specifies CASSYSHRATEAFF. The V and J genes are TRBV6-2 or TRBV6-3 and TRBJ1-1, with a possible D match to TRBD1 (6 bases). V shed 0 bases and J shed 4 bases, with 9 bases lying between them. CDR3 length: 14 residues. Germline loops: CDR1 MNHEY, CDR2 SVGEGT.

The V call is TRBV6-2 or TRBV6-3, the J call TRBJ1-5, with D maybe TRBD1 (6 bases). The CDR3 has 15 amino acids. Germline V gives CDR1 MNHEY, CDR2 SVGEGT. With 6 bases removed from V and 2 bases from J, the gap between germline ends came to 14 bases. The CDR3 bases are TGTGCCAGCAGCCCGAGGGGGTGGGGCAATCAGCCCCAGCATTTT. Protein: CASSPRGWGNQPQHF.